The sequence of this T cell receptor beta chain was determined in a study of graft-versus-host responses after intestinal transplantation. Study details: As for transplant type, recipients had multivisceral, liver-intestinal, or isolated intestinal grafts. Study-wide results and caveats: Allograft graft-versus-host to host-versus-graft clonal ratios ran high in patients with graft-donor T cell macrochimerism.

Each mixed lymphocyte reaction held approximately 200,000 CFSE-labeled responders and approximately 200,000 irradiated violet-dye-labeled stimulators. Dividing CFSE-low CD3+CD4+ and CD3+CD8+ responders were isolated by sorting after the reaction. From germline, CDR1 is SGHAT and CDR2 FQDESV (reference sequence). This CDR3 region has 14 residues. Trimming removed 3 bases at V and 0 bases at J, with 7 bases between. Sequencing used immunoSEQ multiplex PCR; TCRdb keeps in-frame clones, though not all of them. The table records over 15,000 clones, 35% to 40% of them present only once. This clonotype was sampled from a human patient who was an organ donor for intestinal transplantation. The rearrangement links TRBV11-1 to TRBJ2-3, with D unclear. Sequences were derived from alloreactive CD4+ T cells from a mixed lymphocyte reaction culture, sampled before transplantation. Subset denoted: CFSE-low proliferating T cells sorted from roughly six-day pre-transplant mixed lymphocyte reaction (GvH or HvG direction). The CDR3 loop reads CASSFTGSTDTQYF. Written as DNA, the CDR3 is TGTGCCAGCAGCTTTACTGGCAGCACAGATACGCAGTATTTT.